The 8 T cell receptor beta chains below come from one sample, sequenced in a study of control samples from healthy donors and cancer patients. Sequenced by immunoSEQ multiplex PCR; TCRdb stores in-frame clones only, minus some. The data hold around 94,000 clones, with roughly 93% observed a single time. Sequenced material: blood. Receptors were obtained from a woman between 25 and 40 years old in good health.

The V call is TRBV9, the J call TRBJ1-1, with 10 bases aligning to TRBD1. V lost 4 bases, J lost 0 bases, and 9 bases stayed unmatched. The length of the CDR3 is 17 residues. Germline loops: CDR1 SGDLS, CDR2 YYNGEE. CDR3 nucleotide sequence: TGTGCCAGCAGCACGACAGGGGGCTACCCTATGAACACTGAAGCTTTCTTT. Amino acid sequence: CASSTTGGYPMNTEAFF.

This CDR3 reads CAIAQTGGTDTQYF. The CDR3, as DNA: TGTGCCATCGCCCAGACGGGGGGCACAGATACGCAGTATTTT. The chain has TRBV24-1 and TRBJ2-3; D perhaps matches TRBD2 (6 bases). Germline loops: CDR1 KGHDR, CDR2 SFDVKD. The length of the CDR3 is 14 residues. Trimming cost V 11 bases and J 1 base, with 15 bases left between them.

The chain joins TRBV2 to TRBJ2-1; tentative D call: TRBD2 (6 bases). Germline V CDR1 and CDR2: SNHLY, FYNNEI. V was clipped by 6 bases and J by 8 bases, with 11 bases between them. The CDR3 totals 12 residues. CDR3 region: CASRALADEQFF. The CDR3 DNA is TGTGCCAGCAGGGCCTTAGCGGATGAGCAGTTCTTC.

This chain uses TRBV2 with TRBJ2-2; D gene uncertain. Trimming left V 3 bases short and J 4 bases short, with 9 bases between. The CDR3 loop spans 14 amino acids. Germline loops: CDR1 SNHLY, CDR2 FYNNEI. CDR3 region: CASSELRSTGELFF. The CDR3 DNA reads as TGTGCCAGCAGTGAGCTTAGGTCCACCGGGGAGCTGTTTTTT.

The CDR3 is CASNQQNTGELFF. The CDR3 coding sequence is TGTGCCAGCAACCAACAAAACACCGGGGAGCTGTTTTTT. The V and J genes are TRBV12-3 or TRBV12-4 and TRBJ2-2; D is uncertain. The CDR3 is made up of 13 amino acids. Trimming left V 7 bases short and J 2 bases short, with 8 bases between.

This clone was detected a few times. The chain combines TRBV7-2 with TRBJ1-5; weak D call: TRBD1 (5 bases). Germline V lookup: CDR1 SGHTA, CDR2 FQGNSA. With 2 bases removed from V and 2 bases from J, the gap between germline ends came to 13 bases. There are 16 residues in the CDR3. CDR3 region: CASSLWGDGGNQPQHF. The CDR3 nucleotides read TGTGCCAGCAGCTTATGGGGCGACGGGGGCAATCAGCCCCAGCATTTT. Looking up the rest from reference TRBV7-2 and TRBJ1-5 gives the full variable domain: GAGVSQSPSNKVTEKGKDVELRCDPISGHTALYWYRQSLGQGLEFLIYFQGNSAPDKSGLPSDRFSAERTGGSVSTLTIQRTQQEDSAVYLCASSLWGDGGNQPQHFGDGTRLSIL.

CDR3 DNA sequence: TGTGCCAGCTCACCACCGGGAGGGGAGGGCACTGAAGCTTTCTTT. It is translated as CASSPPGGEGTEAFF. The chain joins TRBV18 to TRBJ1-1, with a possible D match to TRBD1 (5 bases). Trimming took 0 bases from V and 4 from J, leaving 12 bases between them. CDR1 and CDR2 from the germline V gene are KGHSH and LQKENI. This CDR3 is 15 amino acids long.

This clone was counted once. V gene TRBV13 combines with J gene TRBJ2-1; 9 bases agree with TRBD1. J was trimmed by 6 bases and V by 3 bases; bases with no gene match: 6. The CDR3 loop spans 15 amino acids. From germline, CDR1 is PRHDT and CDR2 FYEKMQ (reference sequence). CDR3: CASSLGDRVSNEQFF. The CDR3 DNA sequence: TGTGCCAGCAGCTTGGGGGACAGGGTCAGCAATGAGCAGTTCTTC.